This T cell receptor (beta chain) was identified in a study of cytomegalovirus exposure and HLA in healthy donors. General observations from the study: The study put 160 or so TCR beta chains on its list as cytomegalovirus-associated. Analysis was performed later, and it showed HLA-associated TCR beta chains to be more clonally expanded than equally common others. There were some public TCRs occurring in many donors, but most TCR sequences were rare.

In regard to this clone: What it binds is not known.

CDR3 length equals 14 residues. Germline loops: CDR1 LNHDA, CDR2 SQIVND (reference sequence). The V and J ends lost 3 bases and 3 bases respectively, with 8 bases between them. The PCR made use of 60 Vbeta and 13 Jbeta primers. Profiling relied on immunoSEQ multiplex PCR, and the TCRdb table lists in-frame clones only, not all of them. In the table there are over 200,000 clones, 55% to 75% of which are singletons. The sequence came from a man aged 35 to 55 in good health and CMV-seropositive. The chain uses TRBV19 and TRBJ2-2; D ambiguous. The specimen was PBMCs. The CDR3 is CASSIISYTGELFF. The CDR3 DNA is TGTGCCAGTAGTATCATCAGTTACACCGGGGAGCTGTTTTTT.